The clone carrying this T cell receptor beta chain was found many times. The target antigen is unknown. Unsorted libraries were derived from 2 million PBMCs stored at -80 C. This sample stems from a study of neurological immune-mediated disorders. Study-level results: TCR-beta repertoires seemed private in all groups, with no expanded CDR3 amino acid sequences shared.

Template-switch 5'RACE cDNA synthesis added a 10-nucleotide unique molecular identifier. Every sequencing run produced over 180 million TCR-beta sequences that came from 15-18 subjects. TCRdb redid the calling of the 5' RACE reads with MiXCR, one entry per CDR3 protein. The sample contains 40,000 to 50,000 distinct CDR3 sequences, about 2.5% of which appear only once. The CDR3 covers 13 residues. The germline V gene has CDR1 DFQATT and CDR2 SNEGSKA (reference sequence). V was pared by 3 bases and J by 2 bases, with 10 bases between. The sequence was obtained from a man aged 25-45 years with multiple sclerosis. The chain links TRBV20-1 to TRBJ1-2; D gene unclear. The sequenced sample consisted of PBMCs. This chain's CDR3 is CSASIPGNYGYTF. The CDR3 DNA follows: TGCAGTGCTAGTATTCCGGGAAACTATGGCTACACCTTC.